This T cell receptor beta chain was captured in a study of T cells in Graves' hyperthyroidism and ophthalmopathy. This clonotype was counted only a few times. The antigen is not known. Regions amplified from RNA transcripts were the TCR beta CDR3 regions. Initially, a first-round RT-PCR of the TCR CDR3 employed the HTBI primer set. TCRdb processed the multiplex PCR reads anew with MiXCR; each CDR3 protein has one entry. The sample contains about 510,000 distinct CDR3 sequences, 46% of which appear only once. Per the germline V gene, CDR1 is ENHRY and CDR2 is SYGVKD. Trimming pared 0 bases from V and 3 bases from J, leaving 8 bases between. This CDR3 region has 14 residues. Study results and limitations: Separation of ophthalmopathy from stable hyperthyroidism was achieved by a 13 V-J model.

The study left out patients who had uncontrolled infection, other autoimmune disease, pregnancy or lactation. Sequenced sample: peripheral blood or thyroid tissue (not recorded which). This receptor was obtained from an adult woman with Graves' disease, either hyperthyroidism or ophthalmopathy (not recorded which). The genes are TRBV10-3 and TRBJ2-5; no clear D gene. CDR3 sequence (DNA): TGTGCCATCAGTGAGTCGATAGTTAAAGAGACCCAGTACTTC. This encodes CAISESIVKETQYF.